These 19 T cell receptor beta chains were sequenced from one sample in a study of CD8 T cells in ankylosing spondylitis. Regarding the study as a whole: It appeared that ankylosing spondylitis blood was characterized by a TCR beta motif of roughly 8 highly homologous variants.

Their antigens are not known. TCRdb re-called the 5' RACE reads with MiXCR, one entry per CDR3 protein. The table has a few hundred thousand distinct CDR3 sequences, 20% to 25% seen once. The source material was blood, either unsorted or a sorted T cell fraction (not recorded which). The receptors were sampled from a male donor with ankylosing spondylitis.

This clonotype was seen a handful of times. The J gene is TRBJ1-6, the V gene TRBV2; D gene ambiguous. The V end lost 7 bases, the J end lost 10 bases, and 11 bases lay between the germline ends. Germline V lookup: CDR1 SNHLY, CDR2 FYNNEI. This CDR3 region has 12 residues. As DNA, the CDR3 is TGTGCCAGCAAACTCCAAGGGTCACCCCTCCACTTT. This encodes CASKLQGSPLHF. Together with reference TRBV2 and TRBJ1-6, the CDR3 gives the full variable domain: EPEVTQTPSHQVTQMGQEVILRCVPISNHLYFYWYRQILGQKVEFLVSFYNNEISEKSEIFDDQFSVERPDGSNFTLKIRSTKLEDSAMYFCASKLQGSPLHFGNGTRLTVT.

CDR3 bases: TGTGCCAGCAGCGAGTATTATCGGAACACTGAAGCTTTCTTT. Protein: CASSEYYRNTEAFF. The chain links TRBV7-2 to TRBJ1-1, with no clear D. The V gene lost 5 bases and the J gene lost 1 base, with 11 bases spanning the gap. Germline CDR1 SGHTA, CDR2 FQGNSA. This CDR3 contains 14 residues.

The chain combines TRBV24-1 with TRBJ2-2; a possible D gene is TRBD2 (5 bases). Trimming cost V 3 bases and J 4 bases, with 11 bases left between them. The V gene's germline CDR1 is KGHDR and CDR2 SFDVKD. The CDR3 contains 15 residues. The CDR3 here is CATSDPRTFTGELFF. DNA of the CDR3: TGTGCCACCAGTGATCCGCGGACTTTCACCGGGGAGCTGTTTTTT.

In its sample, this clonotype was seen a few times. The J gene is TRBJ1-1, the V gene TRBV15; no definite D call. The CDR3 contains 14 residues. The germline CDR1 and CDR2 sequences are LNHNV and YYDKDF (reference sequence). V was shortened by 2 bases and J by 1 base, with 8 bases between the two germline ends. The CDR3 DNA sequence: TGTGCCACCAGCAGACTTACAGAGAACACTGAAGCTTTCTTT. Protein: CATSRLTENTEAFF.

Here the CDR3 DNA reads TGTGCCAGCAGTGGTCGGGGGCGCCGGGACGAGCAGTACTTC. Its protein product is CASSGRGRRDEQYF. The J gene is TRBJ2-7, the V gene TRBV2, with D perhaps being TRBD1 or TRBD2 (6 bases each). The CDR3 sequence is 14 residues long. The germline CDR1 and CDR2 sequences are SNHLY and FYNNEI. Trimming removed 4 bases at V and 5 bases at J, with 15 bases between.

This clonotype has a handful of counts. This CDR3 reads CASSFSTGGDYGYTF. The DNA of the CDR3 is TGCGCCAGCAGCTTCTCGACAGGGGGAGACTATGGCTACACCTTC. This sequence joins TRBV5-1 and TRBJ1-2; 9 bases are shared with TRBD1. There are 15 residues in the CDR3. V trimming: 2 bases; J trimming: 3 bases; junction bases outside the gene matches: 5. Germline assignment: CDR1 SGHRS and CDR2 YFSETQ. The full variable domain, completed using reference TRBV5-1 and TRBJ1-2, is KAGVTQTPRYLIKTRGQQVTLSCSPISGHRSVSWYQQTPGQGLQFLFEYFSETQRNKGNFPGRFSGRQFSNSRSEMNVSTLELGDSALYLCASSFSTGGDYGYTFGSGTRLTVV.

This clonotype was seen at least ten times. The chain combines TRBV7-8 with TRBJ2-5; tentative D call: TRBD2 (6 bases). Germline V gene lookup returns CDR1 SGHVS and CDR2 FQNEAQ. Trimming removed 4 bases from V and 5 bases from J, with 14 bases in between. This CDR3 is 14 amino acids long. This CDR3 is CASSYQEGSETQYF. In DNA, the CDR3 is TGTGCCAGCAGCTACCAGGAGGGTTCGGAGACCCAGTACTTC.

The rearrangement joins TRBV4-1 to TRBJ2-1; 7 bases line up with TRBD2. This CDR3 is built from 16 residues. V lost 6 bases, J lost 4 bases, and 12 bases stayed unmatched. Germline V gives CDR1 MGHRA, CDR2 YSYEKL. The CDR3 protein is CASRPGGTVQYNEQFF. The CDR3 DNA reads as TGCGCCAGCAGACCGGGGGGAACGGTTCAATACAATGAGCAGTTCTTC.

The chain has TRBV29-1 and TRBJ2-3; no clear D. Trimming removed 5 bases at V and 1 base at J, with 10 bases between. CDR3 size: 13 residues. Germline assignment: CDR1 SQVTM and CDR2 ANQGSEA. The CDR3 nucleotides are TGCAGCGTTAACAATGGGGGCACAGATACGCAGTATTTT. This translates into CSVNNGGTDTQYF.

This clonotype was counted a few times. The chain couples TRBV5-1 to TRBJ2-1; TRBD2 is a possible D gene (6 bases). The V end lost 4 bases, the J end lost 3 bases, and 11 bases lay between the germline ends. Germline CDR1 is SGHRS and CDR2 is YFSETQ. The CDR3 sequence is 14 residues long. The CDR3 region has the DNA TGCGCCAGCAGCGAACATAGCGGCTACAATGAGCAGTTCTTC. Translating it yields CASSEHSGYNEQFF.

The gene calls are TRBV12-3 or TRBV12-4 and TRBJ1-2; D not resolved. Trimming took off 3 bases at V and 7 bases at J, with 9 bases between the two ends. This CDR3 is 12 amino acids long. This CDR3 reads CASSFGVGGYTF. The CDR3 DNA reads as TGTGCCAGCAGTTTCGGGGTAGGTGGCTACACCTTC.

The chain employs TRBV7-2 and TRBJ2-7; perhaps D is TRBD1 or TRBD2 (5 bases each). The V end lost 5 bases, the J end lost 3 bases, and 17 bases lay between the germline ends. The CDR3 loop spans 15 amino acids. Germline V gives CDR1 SGHTA, CDR2 FQGNSA. CDR3 protein: CASSRKARDGYEQYF. CDR3 nucleotide sequence: TGTGCCAGCAGCCGCAAAGCCCGGGACGGCTACGAGCAGTACTTC.

This chain joins TRBV6-5 and TRBJ2-7; 7 bases map to TRBD1. The CDR3 is 15 amino acids. V was clipped by 1 base and J by 4 bases; unmatched bases: 7. The germline gives CDR1 MNHEY, CDR2 SVGAGI. The DNA for the CDR3 is TGTGCCAGCAGTTACTGGGACAGCAGAGGGTACGAGCAGTACTTC. It specifies CASSYWDSRGYEQYF.

V usage is TRBV10-3 and J usage is TRBJ2-2; 8 bases match TRBD2. The CDR3 is 14 amino acids. Germline assignment: CDR1 ENHRY and CDR2 SYGVKD. The V gene end was trimmed by 7 bases and the J gene end by 1 base; junction bases not matched to a gene: 2. Written as DNA, the CDR3 is TGTGCCATCAAGGCGGGAGGGAACACCGGGGAGCTGTTTTTT. It codes for CAIKAGGNTGELFF.

In this sample, this clonotype turned up a few times. CDR3 sequence reads: CATRQGPPYEQYF. The DNA for the CDR3 is TGTGCCACCAGGCAGGGTCCACCCTACGAGCAGTACTTC. The chain couples TRBV6-6 to TRBJ2-7, with a tentative D call TRBD1 (5 bases). Germline CDR1 MNHNY, CDR2 SVGAGI (reference sequence). V was trimmed by 10 bases and J by 2 bases, leaving 15 bases between them. This CDR3 spans 13 amino acids.

V gene TRBV7-9 combines with J gene TRBJ2-5, with D perhaps TRBD1 (5 bases). The germline V gene has CDR1 SEHNR and CDR2 FQNEAQ (reference sequence). CDR3 length: 16 amino acids. V dropped 1 base and J dropped 2 bases, with 14 bases sitting between them. CDR3 nucleotides: TGTGCCAGCAGCTTAGTGCCCGGGCAGGGACAAGAGACCCAGTACTTC. Its translation: CASSLVPGQGQETQYF.

This clonotype was detected only a few times. The CDR3 DNA follows: TGTGCCAGCACCCTACTCAGCGGGAGGGTTTTCGAGCAGTACTTC. Translated: CASTLLSGRVFEQYF. The V and J genes are TRBV6-1 and TRBJ2-7; 10 bases are shared with TRBD2. The J segment lost 6 bases and the V segment lost 7 bases, leaving 12 bases of the junction unmatched. Germline values: CDR1 MNHNS, CDR2 SASEGT. The CDR3 extends over 15 amino acids.

The rearrangement links TRBV6-1 to TRBJ2-5, with 7 bases matching TRBD2. Germline trimming cut 5 bases from V and 4 bases from J; bases unmatched to any gene: 10. The CDR3 extends over 15 amino acids. Germline V gives CDR1 MNHNS, CDR2 SASEGT. This CDR3 is CASSLLRGDGETQYF. DNA for the CDR3: TGTGCCAGCAGTCTCCTTCGGGGGGACGGAGAGACCCAGTACTTC.

This clonotype was detected only a few times. The J gene is TRBJ2-1, the V gene TRBV29-1; 9 bases map to TRBD2. Germline V gene data show CDR1 as SQVTM and CDR2 as ANQGSEA. J was trimmed by 2 bases and V by 4 bases; bases with no gene match: 3. CDR3 length: 14 amino acids. The CDR3 spells CSVAGLATYNEQFF. Written as DNA, the CDR3 is TGCAGCGTTGCGGGACTAGCAACCTACAATGAGCAGTTCTTC.